This record concerns one T cell receptor beta chain sequence. In the original analysis: For nucleated cells, counts were estimated from reference gene primer amplification. Sequencing used immunoSEQ multiplex PCR; TCRdb keeps in-frame clones, though not all of them. Clonal size and the V and J genes are those of that table, whereas D and trimming came from the DNA. This sample yields more than 45,000 clones, of which around 89% are seen a single time; 1.2% to 1.5% belongs to the top ten. This specimen belongs to a study of blood T cell repertoires in COVID-19. Looking at the study overall: COVID-19 samples, acute and convalescent, were from the United States, Italy and Spain. The cDNA or gDNA used as material had been derived from T cells, B-cell-depleted T cells, or PBMCs.

CDR1 and CDR2 from the germline V gene are MGHDK and SYGVNS. The CDR3 runs to 14 residues. Between the trimmed V and J ends, which lost 6 bases and 0 bases, there was a span of 10 bases. This clonotype was obtained from a man aged 55 to 70 with acute or convalescent COVID-19. This chain connects TRBV25-1 to TRBJ2-3; D is unresolved. The specimen sequenced was peripheral blood. CDR3 bases: TGTGCCAGCAGCTCCTACCCTAGCACAGATACGCAGTATTTT. Its translation: CASSSYPSTDTQYF.